This paragraph reports one T cell receptor beta chain. CDR1 SGDLS and CDR2 YYNGEE come from the germline V gene. The CDR3 contains 12 residues. V shed 4 bases, J shed 11 bases, and the junction held 6 bases outside the gene matches. The data derive from a study of blood T cells in healthy people across ages. Together with a sample-barcoded 5' primer, a J-beta primer mix was included in a second PCR lasting roughly 6 to 12 cycles. TCRdb called the 5' RACE reads again in MiXCR, with one record for every CDR3 protein. This repertoire shows about 1.5 million distinct CDR3 sequences, roughly 43% found once; its top ten account for 4%.

The sequence derives from a woman aged 18-35 years in good health. The chain employs TRBV9 and TRBJ2-1, with 7 nucleotides matching TRBD2. The specimen sequenced was blood. The CDR3 reads CASSPRGDKQFF. For the CDR3, the DNA is TGTGCCAGCAGCCCCCGGGGGGATAAGCAGTTCTTC.